This is a list of T cell receptor beta chains from one sample in a study of blood T cell repertoires in COVID-19. Profiling relied on immunoSEQ multiplex PCR, and the TCRdb table lists in-frame clones only, not all of them. The sample lists 250,000 to 300,000 clones, approximately 86% occurring once. Sequenced input: peripheral blood. These receptors all stem from a woman aged 70-85 years with COVID-19, enrolled during active disease. CDR3s include the opening cysteine and the closing phenylalanine or tryptophan. A D gene is named only where the DNA matches it firmly. Size is stated for part of the rows, as once, few or many counts, or as a class when the clone is expanded.

NA	TRBV24-1	TRBJ2-5	TRBD1	TGTGCCACCAGTGATCGGACAGGGTGGATCGAGACCCAGTACTTC	CATSDRTGWIETQYF
NA	TRBV4-2	TRBJ2-1	NA	TGTGCCAGCAGCCAAGAATGGACAGACAATGAGCAGTTCTTC	CASSQEWTDNEQFF
NA	TRBV5-8	TRBJ2-2	TRBD2	TGTGCCAGCAGCTTGGACCCGCGGGGGGCTGTCACCGGGGAGCTGTTTTTT	CASSLDPRGAVTGELFF
NA	TRBV28	TRBJ2-7	TRBD2	TGTGCCAGCACGTTGGGAGGGCAGCCCTACGAGCAGTACTTC	CASTLGGQPYEQYF
NA	TRBV21-1	TRBJ1-6	NA	TGTGCCAGCAGCACACTGGACAGGGAGGTCTACTCACCCCTCCACTTT	CASSTLDREVYSPLHF
NA	TRBV27	TRBJ1-1	NA	TGTGCCAGCAGTTATTTAATTGGCGGGGGAGACACTGAAGCTTTCTTT	CASSYLIGGGDTEAFF
NA	TRBV29-1	TRBJ1-1	NA	TGCAGCGCCGGAGGTCCACCTTTTGAAGCTTTCTTT	CSAGGPPFEAFF
once	TRBV7-9	TRBJ2-7	NA	TGTGCCAGCAGCTTAGTATTAGCAGGGGCCTACGAGCAGTACTTC	CASSLVLAGAYEQYF
NA	TRBV3-1/TRBV3-2	TRBJ2-7	TRBD2	TGTGCCAGCAGCCAAGGGACTAGCGTCTACGAGCAGTACTTC	CASSQGTSVYEQYF
NA	TRBV5-1	TRBJ1-1	NA	TGCGCCAGCAGCTTTACAGGGTCCATGAACACTGAAGCTTTCTTT	CASSFTGSMNTEAFF
NA	TRBV2	TRBJ1-4	NA	TGTGCCAGCAGTGACTTCGGGGAAAAACTGTTTTTT	CASSDFGEKLFF
NA	TRBV9	TRBJ2-3	TRBD1	TGTGCCAGCAGCGGACAGGGAATCCCCTATTTT	CASSGQGIPYF
NA	TRBV3-1/TRBV3-2	TRBJ2-5	NA	TGTGCCAGCAGCCCCTCGACTAGTCAGGAGACCCAGTACTTC	CASSPSTSQETQYF
NA	TRBV5-6	TRBJ2-7	TRBD2	TGTGCCAGCAGCCCAGGACTAGCGGGGGATCGTAACGAGCAGTACTTC	CASSPGLAGDRNEQYF
NA	TRBV19	TRBJ1-5	TRBD1	TGTGCCAGTAGTATAGGGGAAACAGGGGGGTCGGGCAATCAGCCCCAGCATTTT	CASSIGETGGSGNQPQHF
NA	TRBV4-3	TRBJ1-5	TRBD1	TGCGCCAGCAGCCAGGGGACAGGGCCCTATCAGCCCCAGCATTTT	CASSQGTGPYQPQHF
NA	TRBV19	TRBJ1-1	TRBD1	TGTGCCAGTAGTGGCCAGGACAGGGCCCAAACCGAAGCTTTCTTT	CASSGQDRAQTEAFF
NA	TRBV4-1	TRBJ2-7	TRBD1	TGCGCCAGCAGCCACGGACAGGCCTACGAGCAGTACTTC	CASSHGQAYEQYF
NA	TRBV5-1	TRBJ1-5	TRBD1	TGCGCCAGCAGCTGGGACAGCCGTAATCAGCCCCAGCATTTT	CASSWDSRNQPQHF
NA	TRBV24-1	TRBJ2-7	NA	TGTGCCACCAGTGCTGCTACAGGGAGCTCCTACGAGCAGTACTTC	CATSAATGSSYEQYF
NA	TRBV12-5	TRBJ2-3	TRBD2	TGTGCTAGTGGCTTCAGCGGGGGCCAGGATACGCAGTATTTT	CASGFSGGQDTQYF
NA	TRBV9	TRBJ2-6	NA	TGTGCCAGCAGCGGAGACTCTGGGGCCAACGTCCTGACTTTC	CASSGDSGANVLTF
few	TRBV29-1	TRBJ2-7	NA	TGCAGCGTTGAAGTATTCCACGAGCAGTACTTC	CSVEVFHEQYF
NA	TRBV6-1	TRBJ2-5	TRBD2	TGTGCCAGCAGTGAAATGGCTAGCGGGGGGCAAGAGACCCAGTACTTC	CASSEMASGGQETQYF
NA	TRBV4-2	TRBJ1-3	NA	TGTGCCAGCAGCCAAGACAGGGCCTCTGGAAACACCATATATTTT	CASSQDRASGNTIYF
NA	TRBV21-1	TRBJ1-4	NA	TGTGCCAGCAGCAAATCGGACAGGGGAGATGAAAAACTGTTTTTT	CASSKSDRGDEKLFF
NA	TRBV11-2	TRBJ2-4	TRBD1	TGTGCCAGCAGCGGGGACAGGGTCGTCAAAAACATTCAGTACTTC	CASSGDRVVKNIQYF
NA	TRBV11-2	TRBJ2-3	TRBD1	TGTGCCAGCAGCATTTACAGGGGCGAGTATACGCAGTATTTT	CASSIYRGEYTQYF
NA	TRBV19	TRBJ2-7	TRBD1	TGTGCCAGTAGTATCCTTCGACAGGGGGCCTACGAGCAGTACTTC	CASSILRQGAYEQYF
NA	TRBV5-1	TRBJ2-5	NA	TGCGCCAGCAGCTCCTTAGCGGCAGGGTCGGAGACCCAGTACTTC	CASSSLAAGSETQYF
NA	TRBV7-8	TRBJ2-7	NA	TGTGCCAGCAGCTTATCACCTATCTCCAACGAGCAGTACTTC	CASSLSPISNEQYF
NA	TRBV6-1	TRBJ1-4	TRBD1	TGTGCCAGCAGTGACCGGACAGGGAGGGGGACTAATGAAAAACTGTTTTTT	CASSDRTGRGTNEKLFF
NA	TRBV7-2	TRBJ1-3	NA	TGTGCCAGCAGCGCCAGGGTGGGCTCTGGAAACACCATATATTTT	CASSARVGSGNTIYF
once	TRBV5-1	TRBJ1-1	NA	TGCGCCAGCAGCTTGGGAGGAGGGCAGGAAGCTTTCTTT	CASSLGGGQEAFF
NA	TRBV5-1	TRBJ2-7	NA	TGCGCCAGCAGCTTGGTCCCAGAAATCTACGAGCAGTACTTC	CASSLVPEIYEQYF
NA	TRBV5-1	TRBJ2-5	NA	TGCGCCAGCAGCCAGGGGGAGACCCAGTACTTC	CASSQGETQYF
NA	TRBV7-9	TRBJ1-5	NA	TGTGCCAGCAGCCAAGTCACTGGGGGAGGCGGGCAGCCCCAGCATTTT	CASSQVTGGGGQPQHF
NA	TRBV28	TRBJ2-1	NA	TGTGCCAGCAGTTTTAGCGGCAGGGGGAGCAATGAGCAGTTCTTC	CASSFSGRGSNEQFF
NA	TRBV2	TRBJ2-1	NA	TGTGCCAGCAGTCATCCTTATCGCGCCAAGGAAAGGACACACGAGTTCTTC	CASSHPYRAKERTHEFF
NA	TRBV12-5	TRBJ2-7	TRBD1	TGTGCTAGTGGTTTGGCGCCCTTGACAGGGAGCTCCTACGAGCAGTACTTC	CASGLAPLTGSSYEQYF
NA	TRBV7-2	TRBJ2-7	NA	TGTGCCAGCAGCTTAAGGGCAGGGGACGAGCAGTACTTC	CASSLRAGDEQYF
NA	TRBV5-6	TRBJ2-1	NA	TGTGCCAGCAGCTGGACACACTCCTACAATGAGCAGTTCTTC	CASSWTHSYNEQFF
NA	TRBV4-1	TRBJ2-1	NA	TGCGCCAGCAGCCAAGGAGTACTAGCCCCCATAGGGCAGTTCTTC	CASSQGVLAPIGQFF
NA	TRBV5-4	TRBJ1-6	NA	TGTGCCAGCAGCTTGGTAGGAGGGTATAATTCACCCCTCCACTTT	CASSLVGGYNSPLHF
NA	TRBV7-2	TRBJ1-6	NA	TGTGCCAGCAGCTTCTCAGGGGTTAATAATTCACCCCTCCACTTT	CASSFSGVNNSPLHF
NA	TRBV7-6	TRBJ2-7	NA	TGTGCCAGCAGGCAGACTACGGGGTCGTCCTACGAGCAGTACTTC	CASRQTTGSSYEQYF
NA	TRBV6-7	TRBJ2-7	NA	TGTGCCAGGATCCCCGGGTCCTCCTACGAGCAGTACTTC	CARIPGSSYEQYF
once	TRBV5-6	TRBJ2-1	NA	TGTGCCAGCAGCTTGGGGGGGCTCTACAATGAGCAGTTCTTC	CASSLGGLYNEQFF
NA	TRBV5-1	TRBJ1-1	NA	TGCGCCAGCAGGAGGGTCCTGAACACTGAAGCTTTCTTT	CASRRVLNTEAFF
NA	TRBV10-2	TRBJ2-1	TRBD1	TGCGCCAGCAGTGAGGGGACAGGGGATTACAATGAGCAGTTCTTC	CASSEGTGDYNEQFF
NA	TRBV5-1	TRBJ1-2	TRBD1	TGCGCCAGCAGCTCCCTGGACAGGGCCGCAGGCTACACCTTC	CASSSLDRAAGYTF
once	TRBV13	TRBJ2-5	NA	TGTGCCAGCAGCTTAACGGAGTTAAAGGAGACCCAGTACTTC	CASSLTELKETQYF
NA	TRBV18	TRBJ2-7	NA	TGTGCCAGCTCACCGAACGGGGAGGACGAGCAGTACTTC	CASSPNGEDEQYF
NA	TRBV15	TRBJ1-2	NA	TGTGCCACCAGCAGAGATGGGGGGACCTATGGCTACACCTTC	CATSRDGGTYGYTF
NA	TRBV4-2	TRBJ2-5	TRBD2	TGTGCCAGCAGCGTTAGCGGGGGGGCCCAGTACTTC	CASSVSGGAQYF
many	TRBV6-6	TRBJ1-6	TRBD1	TGTGCCAGCAGCCTTGGGGACAGGGTAGGGTCACCCCTCCACTTT	CASSLGDRVGSPLHF
many	TRBV7-9	TRBJ1-2	TRBD1	TGTGCCAGCAGCCTGGGACAGGGGCAAGAAGGCTACACCTTC	CASSLGQGQEGYTF
NA	TRBV9	TRBJ1-4	NA	TGTGCCAGCAGCGGCCGGGACACTGGAGCGGAAAAACTGTTTTTT	CASSGRDTGAEKLFF